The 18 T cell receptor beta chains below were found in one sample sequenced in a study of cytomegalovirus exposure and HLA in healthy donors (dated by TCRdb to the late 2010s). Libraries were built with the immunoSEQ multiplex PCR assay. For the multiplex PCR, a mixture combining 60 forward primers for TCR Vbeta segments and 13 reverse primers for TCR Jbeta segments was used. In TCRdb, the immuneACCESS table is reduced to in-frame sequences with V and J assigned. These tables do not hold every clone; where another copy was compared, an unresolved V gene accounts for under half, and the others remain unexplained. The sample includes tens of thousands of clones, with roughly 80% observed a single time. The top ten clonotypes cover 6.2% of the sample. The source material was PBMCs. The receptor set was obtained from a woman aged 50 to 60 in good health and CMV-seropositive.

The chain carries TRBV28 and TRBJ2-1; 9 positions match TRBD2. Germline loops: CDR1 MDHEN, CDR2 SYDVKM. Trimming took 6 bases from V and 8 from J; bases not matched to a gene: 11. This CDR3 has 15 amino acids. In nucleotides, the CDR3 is TGTGCCAGCAGCTCGCGGCTAGCGGGATTTCATGAGCAGTTCTTC. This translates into CASSSRLAGFHEQFF.

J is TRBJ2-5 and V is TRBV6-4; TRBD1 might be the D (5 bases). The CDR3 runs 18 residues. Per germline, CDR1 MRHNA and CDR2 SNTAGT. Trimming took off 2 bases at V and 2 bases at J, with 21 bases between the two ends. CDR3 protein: CASSDPTSPGREQETQYF. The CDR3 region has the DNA TGTGCCAGCAGTGACCCCACGTCTCCAGGCAGGGAACAAGAGACCCAGTACTTC.

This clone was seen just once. The CDR3 is CATQRVLNTEAFF. The CDR3 DNA reads TGTGCCACTCAGCGGGTTCTGAACACTGAAGCTTTCTTT. The chain recombines TRBV6-1 with TRBJ1-1; D is unclear. V dropped 10 bases and J dropped 0 bases, with 12 bases sitting between them. The CDR3 is made up of 13 amino acids. Per germline, CDR1 MNHNS and CDR2 SASEGT.

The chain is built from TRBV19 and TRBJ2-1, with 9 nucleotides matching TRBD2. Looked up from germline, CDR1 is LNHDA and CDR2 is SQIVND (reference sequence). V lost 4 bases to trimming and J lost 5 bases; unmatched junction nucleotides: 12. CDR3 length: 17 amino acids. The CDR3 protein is CASSKRHSGRAHNEQFF. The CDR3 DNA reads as TGTGCCAGTAGTAAGCGACATAGCGGGAGAGCCCACAATGAGCAGTTCTTC.

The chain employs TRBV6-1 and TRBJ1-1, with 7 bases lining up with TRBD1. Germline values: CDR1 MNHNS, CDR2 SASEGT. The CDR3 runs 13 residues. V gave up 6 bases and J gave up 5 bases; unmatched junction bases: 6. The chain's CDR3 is CASRVNRGTEAFF. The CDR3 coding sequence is TGTGCCAGCAGGGTAAACAGGGGAACTGAAGCTTTCTTT.

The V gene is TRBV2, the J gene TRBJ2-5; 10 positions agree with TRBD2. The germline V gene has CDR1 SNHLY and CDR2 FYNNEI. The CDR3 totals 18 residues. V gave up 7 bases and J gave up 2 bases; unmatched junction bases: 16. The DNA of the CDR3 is TGTGCCAGCACCAGAGAAATACCTAGCGGGAGTCTTCAAGAGACCCAGTACTTC. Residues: CASTREIPSGSLQETQYF.

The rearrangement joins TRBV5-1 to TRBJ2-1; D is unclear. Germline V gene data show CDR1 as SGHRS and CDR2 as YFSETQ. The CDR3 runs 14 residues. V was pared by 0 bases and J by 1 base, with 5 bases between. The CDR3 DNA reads TGCGCCAGCAGCTTGGTCGGGTCCTACAATGAGCAGTTCTTC. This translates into CASSLVGSYNEQFF.

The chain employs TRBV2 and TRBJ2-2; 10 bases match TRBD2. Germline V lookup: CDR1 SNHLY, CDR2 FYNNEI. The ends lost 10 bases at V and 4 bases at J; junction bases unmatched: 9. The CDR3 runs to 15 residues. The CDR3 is CATASGRISTGELFF. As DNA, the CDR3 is TGTGCCACCGCTAGCGGGAGAATTTCCACCGGGGAGCTGTTTTTT.

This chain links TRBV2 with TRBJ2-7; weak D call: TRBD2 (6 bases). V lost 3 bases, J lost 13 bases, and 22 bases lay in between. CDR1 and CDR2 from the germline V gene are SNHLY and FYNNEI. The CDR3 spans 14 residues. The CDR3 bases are TGTGCCAGCAGTGAGGACCGGGACTTCCCGCTCAGATACTTC. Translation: CASSEDRDFPLRYF. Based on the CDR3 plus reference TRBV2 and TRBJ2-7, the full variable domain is EPEVTQTPSHQVTQMGQEVILRCVPISNHLYFYWYRQILGQKVEFLVSFYNNEISEKSEIFDDQFSVERPDGSNFTLKIRSTKLEDSAMYFCASSEDRDFPLRYFGPGTRLTVT.

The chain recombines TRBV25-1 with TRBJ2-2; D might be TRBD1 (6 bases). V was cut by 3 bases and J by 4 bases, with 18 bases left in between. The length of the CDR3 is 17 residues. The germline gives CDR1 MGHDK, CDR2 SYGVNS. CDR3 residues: CASSESYRVIGTGELFF. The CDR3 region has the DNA TGTGCCAGCAGTGAGTCCTACAGGGTGATTGGCACCGGGGAGCTGTTTTTT.

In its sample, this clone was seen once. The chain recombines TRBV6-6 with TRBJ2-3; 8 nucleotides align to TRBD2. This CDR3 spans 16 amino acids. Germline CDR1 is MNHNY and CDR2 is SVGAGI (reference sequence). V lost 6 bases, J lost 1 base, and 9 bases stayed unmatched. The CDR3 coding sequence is TGTGCCAGCAGGCCCGGGAGGGCACTAGGCACAGATACGCAGTATTTT. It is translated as CASRPGRALGTDTQYF.

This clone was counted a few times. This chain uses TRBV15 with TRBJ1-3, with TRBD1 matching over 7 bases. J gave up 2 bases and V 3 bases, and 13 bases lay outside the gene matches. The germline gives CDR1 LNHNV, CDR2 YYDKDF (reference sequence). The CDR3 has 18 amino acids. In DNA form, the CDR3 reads TGTGCCACCAGCAGGTATACTCCAGACAGGGAAACTGGAAACACCATATATTTT. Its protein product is CATSRYTPDRETGNTIYF. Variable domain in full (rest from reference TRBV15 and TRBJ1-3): DAMVIQNPRYQVTQFGKPVTLSCSQTLNHNVMYWYQQKSSQAPKLLFHYYDKDFNNEADTPDNFQSRRPNTSFCFLDIRSPGLGDTAMYLCATSRYTPDRETGNTIYFGEGSWLTVV.

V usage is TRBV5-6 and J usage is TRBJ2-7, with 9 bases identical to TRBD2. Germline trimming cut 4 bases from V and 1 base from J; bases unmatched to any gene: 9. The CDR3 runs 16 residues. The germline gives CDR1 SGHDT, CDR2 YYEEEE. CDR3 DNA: TGTGCCAGCAGCCCCGTGGCTAGCGGGGCTTCCTACGAGCAGTACTTC. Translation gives CASSPVASGASYEQYF.

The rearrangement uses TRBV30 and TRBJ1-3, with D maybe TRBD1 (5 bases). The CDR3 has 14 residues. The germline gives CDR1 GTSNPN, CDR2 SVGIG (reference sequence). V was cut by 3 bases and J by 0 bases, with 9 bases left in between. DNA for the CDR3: TGTGCCTGGAGAAGACAGATCTCTGGAAACACCATATATTTT. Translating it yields CAWRRQISGNTIYF.

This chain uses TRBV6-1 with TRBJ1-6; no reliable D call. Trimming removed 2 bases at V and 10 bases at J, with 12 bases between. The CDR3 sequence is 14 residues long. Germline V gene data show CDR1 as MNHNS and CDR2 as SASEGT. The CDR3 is CASSESHPRSPLHF. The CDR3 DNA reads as TGTGCCAGCAGTGAATCACACCCTCGCTCACCCCTCCACTTT.

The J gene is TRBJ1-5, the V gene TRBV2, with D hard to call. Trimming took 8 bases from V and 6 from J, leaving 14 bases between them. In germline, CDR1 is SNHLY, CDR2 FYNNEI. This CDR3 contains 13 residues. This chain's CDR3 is CASRWAAAQPQHF. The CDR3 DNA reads TGTGCCAGCCGGTGGGCAGCGGCTCAGCCCCAGCATTTT.

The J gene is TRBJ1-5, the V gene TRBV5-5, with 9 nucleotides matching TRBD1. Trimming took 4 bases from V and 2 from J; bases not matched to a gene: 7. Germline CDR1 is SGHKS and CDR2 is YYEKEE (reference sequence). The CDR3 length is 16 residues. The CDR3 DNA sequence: TGTGCCAGCAGCGCGGGACAGGGACGTGGCAATCAGCCCCAGCATTTT. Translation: CASSAGQGRGNQPQHF.

The CDR3 nucleotides are TGTGCCAGCAGCCTCGGGACTAGCGGCCCCGAGCAGTTCTTC. Translated, it gives CASSLGTSGPEQFF. J is TRBJ2-1 and V is TRBV7-6; 11 nucleotides line up with TRBD2. This CDR3 contains 14 residues. Germline values: CDR1 SGHVS, CDR2 FNYEAQ. Trimming at V came to 5 bases and at J to 10 bases, leaving 7 bases not matched to a gene.